This TCR beta chain comes out of a study of T cells in women clearing cervical HPV infection. Study as a whole: HLA type could not be excluded as a confounder.

Overall study findings and caveats: CIN3+ cases had significantly higher TCR richness than controls; evenness did not differ.

Concerning this clone itself: The target antigen is unknown. The CDR3 goes on 3 residues after the read ends, and that part is filled in from the germline J gene.

This CDR3 region has 15 residues. Deletions cut 3 bases from V and 0 bases from J, with 11 bases between. Germline CDR1 reads MDHEN; CDR2 reads SYDVKM. Measured with immunoSEQ multiplex PCR; TCRdb has only the in-frame clones, and not every one. In total, the table holds more than 30,000 clones. The receptor was derived from a woman between 18 and 70 years old with a cervical HPV16 infection that either progressed to CIN3+ or cleared (not recorded which). The sample was blood buffy coat. V gene TRBV28 combines with J gene TRBJ2-5; D is unclear. CDR3 DNA, as far as it was read: TGTGCCAGCAGTTTCGTAGGGTTAGACCAAGAGACC. It codes for CASSFVGLDQET. The whole CDR3 sequence is CASSFVGLDQETQYF.